The present entry profiles one T cell receptor beta chain with its context. The antigen is unknown. The PCR employed 60 Vbeta primers together with 13 Jbeta primers. Generated by immunoSEQ multiplex PCR, the TCRdb table keeps only in-frame clones and is missing some. The sample data list 100,000 to 150,000 clones. The source of the sample is a study of cytomegalovirus exposure and HLA in healthy donors. Germline V CDR1 and CDR2: SGHRS, YFSETQ. Deletions cut 5 bases from V and 0 bases from J, with 12 bases between. CDR3 size: 15 residues. Points from the study as a whole: A highly shared variant cluster was judged a likely technical artifact. Rare TCR sequences dominated, though some public TCRs recurred in many donors.

Among the donors, all were healthy bone marrow donors. Source material: PBMCs. V gene TRBV5-1 combines with J gene TRBJ1-3; no clear D gene. This TCR came from a young man in good health and CMV-seronegative. The CDR3 nucleotides are TGCGCCAGCAGTTTAACTACCCACTCTGGAAACACCATATATTTT. Translating it yields CASSLTTHSGNTIYF.